This TCR beta chain derives from a study of cytomegalovirus exposure and HLA in healthy donors. A multiplex PCR was run with 60 Vbeta primers and 13 Jbeta primers. Data came from immunoSEQ multiplex PCR; TCRdb stores just in-frame clones and leaves some out. The table shows 110,000 to 150,000 clones, with 60% to 80% occurring only once. This TCR was sampled from a male donor in good health and CMV-seronegative. Sequenced: PBMCs.

DNA for the CDR3: TGCGCCAGCAGCCCATTGGACAGTTCCACTGAAGCTTTCTTT. Translation gives CASSPLDSSTEAFF. J is TRBJ1-1 and V is TRBV5-1, with D possibly matching TRBD1 (6 bases). Looked up from germline, CDR1 is SGHRS and CDR2 is YFSETQ. This CDR3 comprises 14 residues. The V gene lost 4 bases and the J gene lost 4 bases, with 14 bases spanning the gap.